The source of this T cell receptor beta chain is a study of T cells after yellow fever vaccination. Study-level points and caveats: Post-booster samples contained most primary-vaccination clones (roughly 96% CD4, about 87% CD8). A small share of clonotypes appeared in both CD4 and CD8 compartments.

Conversion of TCR transcripts into cDNA relied on 5'RACE template switching, which added a universal primer site and UMIs. TCRdb re-called the 5' RACE reads through MiXCR, storing one row per CDR3 protein. The table records some 320,000 distinct CDR3 sequences, roughly 8.7% of them present only once. There are a few counts of this clonotype. The target antigen is unknown. CDR1 is SGHTA, CDR2 FQGNSA, per germline. The ends lost 3 bases at V and 1 base at J; junction bases unmatched: 9. The length of the CDR3 is 16 residues. The chain couples TRBV7-2 to TRBJ2-7, with 7 positions matching TRBD2. Source: PBMCs, taken on the day of the first yellow fever vaccination. This TCR derives from a man between 18 and 29 years old who received the YFV17D yellow fever vaccine. Written as DNA, the CDR3 is TGTGCCAGCAGCTTGGGCGGGGGTTATGTGTCCTACGAGCAGTACTTC. This gives the protein CASSLGGGYVSYEQYF.